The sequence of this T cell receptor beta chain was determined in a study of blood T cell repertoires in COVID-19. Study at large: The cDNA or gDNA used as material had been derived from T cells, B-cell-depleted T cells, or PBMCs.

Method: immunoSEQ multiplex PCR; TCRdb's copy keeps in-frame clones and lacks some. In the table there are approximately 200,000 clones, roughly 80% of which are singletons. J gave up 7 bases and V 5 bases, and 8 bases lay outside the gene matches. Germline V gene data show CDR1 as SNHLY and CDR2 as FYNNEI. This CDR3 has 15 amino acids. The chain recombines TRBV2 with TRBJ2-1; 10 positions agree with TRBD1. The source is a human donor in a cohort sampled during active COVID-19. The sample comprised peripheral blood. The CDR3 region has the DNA TGTGCCAGCAGTCCCGGGACAGGGGCTGGGAATGAGCAGTTCTTC. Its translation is CASSPGTGAGNEQFF.